What follows is one T cell receptor (beta chain) and its context. The target antigen is unknown. The sample comes from a study of shared clonotypes between healthy human individuals. Study outcomes and limitations: Naive subsets generally had larger estimated richness than memory subsets.

Assay runs were performed at deep level. Here immunoSEQ multiplex PCR was the method, and the copy in TCRdb shows in-frame clones only, minus some. In the table there are about 1.5 million clones, approximately 98% of which are singletons. The CD4+ fraction was divided into a CD45RA+ naive subset and a CD45RA-negative memory subset. This CDR3 is 15 amino acids long. Looked up from germline, CDR1 is MDHEN and CDR2 is SYDVKM. The V end was cut by 3 bases, the J end by 5 bases, with 14 bases between. The sequence was collected from a man in his thirties or forties in good health. The rearrangement uses TRBV28 and TRBJ1-5, with D possibly matching TRBD1 (5 bases). Material: naive CD4+ T cells sorted from blood. The subset here: CD45RA+ positively selected. The CDR3 sequence: CASSLEGLPYQPQHF. CDR3 nucleotides: TGTGCCAGCAGTTTGGAGGGGCTACCCTATCAGCCCCAGCATTTT.